Below, 30 T cell receptor beta chains from the same sample are listed, as sequenced in a study of molecular identifiers for immune sequencing clone quantification. TCRdb passed the PCR reads through MiXCR, listing each CDR3 protein once. Of around 65,000 distinct CDR3 sequences listed, less than 20% are singletons. Sequencing was done on a sample of naive CD8+ T cells from blood, with Jurkat cell RNA spiked in. The subset here: FACS-sorted CD8+CD4-CCR7+CD45RA+ naive T cells. These receptors came from a human donor in good health. Some libraries in this study had Jurkat cell RNA spiked in.

Ten or more counts support this clonotype. The chain has TRBV7-8 and TRBJ2-7; D unresolved. The CDR3 runs to 12 residues. Per the germline V gene, CDR1 is SGHVS and CDR2 is FQNEAQ. V lost 1 base to trimming and J lost 5 bases, with 6 bases between them. CDR3 sequence reads: CASSLVGNEQYF. CDR3 DNA sequence: TGTGCCAGCAGCTTAGTGGGAAACGAGCAGTACTTC.

This clonotype was counted between two and nine times. This chain links TRBV9 with TRBJ2-1, with D possibly matching TRBD2 (6 bases). V was cut by 3 bases and J by 4 bases, with 8 bases left in between. The germline V gene encodes CDR1 SGDLS and CDR2 YYNGEE. This CDR3 comprises 13 residues. The CDR3 DNA follows: TGTGCCAGCAGCGCGACTAGTTACAATGAGCAGTTCTTC. Translated: CASSATSYNEQFF.

Concerning this clonotype: Possible read error: a much larger clone is one base away. The J gene is TRBJ2-7, the V gene TRBV14, with TRBD2 identical over 7 bases. Trimming took 3 bases from V and 1 from J; bases not matched to a gene: 9. Germline V gives CDR1 SGHDN, CDR2 FVKESK. The CDR3 has 16 amino acids. The CDR3 reads CASSQKRGGFSYEQYF. CDR3 in DNA: TGTGCCAGCAGCCAGAAACGGGGAGGGTTTTCCTACGAGCAGTACTTC.

This clonotype was seen ten or more times. The chain combines TRBV6-5 with TRBJ2-3; unclear D gene. The V gene's germline CDR1 is MNHEY and CDR2 SVGAGI. V lost 2 bases to trimming and J lost 10 bases, with 13 bases between them. CDR3 length equals 13 residues. The CDR3 loop reads CASSYGETTAQYF. The CDR3 nucleotides read TGTGCCAGCAGTTACGGAGAGACCACGGCGCAGTATTTT.

This clonotype was detected only a few times. The V and J genes are TRBV7-9 and TRBJ2-7; weak D call: TRBD2 (5 bases). The CDR3 is made up of 16 amino acids. From germline, CDR1 is SEHNR and CDR2 FQNEAQ (reference sequence). V was trimmed by 3 bases and J by 0 bases, leaving 15 bases between them. The DNA of the CDR3 is TGTGCCAGCAGCTTCAGCACAGAAACTAGCTCCTACGAGCAGTACTTC. Its protein is CASSFSTETSSYEQYF.

This clonotype has ten or more counts. The chain carries TRBV29-1 and TRBJ2-1; no definite D call. CDR1 and CDR2 (germline): SQVTM, ANQGSEA. CDR3 size: 14 residues. V shed 3 bases and J shed 7 bases, with 16 bases lying between them. CDR3 coding DNA: TGCAGCGTTGAGGGAAGGGCTAGGATGAATGAGCAGTTCTTC. As protein: CSVEGRARMNEQFF.

The table lists this clonotype with many counts. This sequence joins TRBV5-1 and TRBJ1-1; D uncertain. V was trimmed by 1 base and J by 0 bases, leaving 13 bases between them. CDR3 length equals 16 residues. Per germline, CDR1 SGHRS and CDR2 YFSETQ. The CDR3 DNA reads TGCGCCAGCAGCTTGTTCCGAAATCAAATGAACACTGAAGCTTTCTTT. It encodes CASSLFRNQMNTEAFF.

This clonotype was recorded many times. The chain recombines TRBV7-9 with TRBJ1-1; D may be TRBD1 (6 bases). With 11 bases removed from V and 0 bases from J, the gap between germline ends came to 22 bases. Germline CDR1 is SEHNR and CDR2 is FQNEAQ (reference sequence). The CDR3 has 16 residues. CDR3 sequence: CAVNLRGGFLNTEAFF. CDR3 DNA: TGTGCCGTAAACTTGCGGGGGGGCTTTTTGAACACTGAAGCTTTCTTT. Supplemented by reference TRBV7-9 and TRBJ1-1, the full variable domain reads DTGVSQNPRHKITKRGQNVTFRCDPISEHNRLYWYRQTLGQGPEFLTYFQNEAQLEKSRLLSDRFSAERPKGSFSTLEIQRTEQGDSAMYLCAVNLRGGFLNTEAFFGQGTRLTVV.

As to this clonotype: This may be a read error: a much more frequent sequence differs by one nucleotide. The V call is TRBV9, the J call TRBJ1-1; the match to TRBD1 covers 8 bases. The CDR3 is 17 amino acids. Germline V gene data show CDR1 as SGDLS and CDR2 as YYNGEE. Written as DNA, the CDR3 is TGTGCCGGCAGCGCCGTAGACAGGGGCTTCATGAACACTGAAGCTTTCTTT. It translates to CAGSAVDRGFMNTEAFF.

The J gene is TRBJ2-7, the V gene TRBV11-2, with D perhaps matching TRBD1 or TRBD2 (5 bases each). Per the germline V gene, CDR1 is SGHAT and CDR2 is FQNNGV. The length of the CDR3 is 16 residues. V was shortened by 2 bases and J by 7 bases, with 21 bases between the two germline ends. The CDR3 DNA is TGTGCCAGCAGCTTAAGGTCGGGACGACAACTCGGGGAGCAGTACTTC. Translation gives CASSLRSGRQLGEQYF. The full variable domain, in which reference TRBV11-2 and TRBJ2-7 provide the parts outside the CDR3, is EAGVAQSPRYKIIEKRQSVAFWCNPISGHATLYWYQQILGQGPKLLIQFQNNGVVDDSQLPKDRFSAERLKGVDSTLKIQPAKLEDSAVYLCASSLRSGRQLGEQYFGPGTRLTVT.

This clonotype was counted at least ten times. The rearrangement joins TRBV14 to TRBJ2-5; 7 bases match TRBD1. V was clipped by 1 base and J by 4 bases; unmatched bases: 12. Per the germline V gene, CDR1 is SGHDN and CDR2 is FVKESK. The CDR3 totals 17 residues. This CDR3 is CASSQVSQLTGVETQYF. In DNA, the CDR3 is TGTGCCAGCAGCCAAGTCTCCCAACTCACAGGGGTAGAGACCCAGTACTTC.

On this clonotype itself: This may stem from a read error, because a much larger clone lies one nucleotide away. The genes are TRBV27 and TRBJ2-3; D is undetermined. The germline gives CDR1 MNHEY, CDR2 SMNVEV (reference sequence). V shed 3 bases and J shed 4 bases, with 11 bases lying between them. The CDR3 length is 14 residues. The CDR3 region is CASSLALPADTQYF. The CDR3 coding sequence is TGTGCCAGCAGTTTGGCCCTCCCCGCAGATACGCAGTATTTT.

This sequence joins TRBV6-5 and TRBJ1-4, with 7 nucleotides matching TRBD1. V lost 2 bases and J lost 0; bases outside the gene matches: 9. The CDR3 runs 18 residues. CDR1 and CDR2 from the germline V gene are MNHEY and SVGAGI. The CDR3 protein is CASSYLTGHLATNEKLFF. DNA of the CDR3: TGTGCCAGCAGTTACCTGACAGGGCATCTGGCAACTAATGAAAAACTGTTTTTT.

This clonotype was seen a handful of times. The genes are TRBV5-8 and TRBJ2-7; 8 nucleotides align to TRBD2. V lost 7 bases, J lost 2 bases, and 8 bases stayed unmatched. Germline V lookup: CDR1 SGHTS, CDR2 YDEGEE. The CDR3 is made up of 14 amino acids. The CDR3 loop is CASAGGAGPYEQYF. In DNA, the CDR3 is TGTGCCAGCGCGGGGGGAGCGGGACCCTACGAGCAGTACTTC.

The J gene is TRBJ1-6, the V gene TRBV9; maybe TRBD1 (5 bases). The germline V gene encodes CDR1 SGDLS and CDR2 YYNGEE. The CDR3 is 15 amino acids. V lost 3 bases to trimming and J lost 7 bases, with 14 bases between them. The CDR3 sequence is CASSAPGTRNSPLHF. The CDR3 DNA is TGTGCCAGCAGCGCCCCCGGGACCAGAAATTCACCCCTCCACTTT. The full variable domain, rest sourced from reference TRBV9 and TRBJ1-6, is DSGVTQTPKHLITATGQRVTLRCSPRSGDLSVYWYQQSLDQGLQFLIQYYNGEERAKGNILERFSAQQFPDLHSELNLSSLELGDSALYFCASSAPGTRNSPLHFGNGTRLTVT.

There are many counts of this clonotype. The CDR3 loop reads CASSQVRKRTDLDTQYF. CDR3 DNA sequence: TGTGCCAGCAGCCAAGTCAGGAAGCGGACTGACCTAGATACGCAGTATTTT. The chain joins TRBV14 to TRBJ2-3, with a tentative D call TRBD2 (5 bases). The CDR3 totals 17 residues. CDR1 SGHDN and CDR2 FVKESK come from the germline V gene. The ends were cut back, 1 base at V and 5 bases at J, with 19 bases in the middle.

As concerns this clonotype: A clone one base away is much larger, so this may be a read error. The rearrangement uses TRBV24-1 and TRBJ2-1, with D possibly being TRBD2 (6 bases). V shed 1 base and J shed 6 bases, with 12 bases lying between them. Germline loops: CDR1 KGHDR, CDR2 SFDVKD. This CDR3 comprises 15 residues. The CDR3 DNA reads as TGTGCCACCAGTGATTTATGGCGGGATAGCAATGAGCAGTTCTTC. Translated, it gives CATSDLWRDSNEQFF.

The genes are TRBV27 and TRBJ2-7; D perhaps matches TRBD1 (6 bases). V shed 6 bases and J shed 7 bases, with 13 bases lying between them. The CDR3 consists of 12 residues. Per the germline V gene, CDR1 is MNHEY and CDR2 is SMNVEV (reference sequence). The CDR3 sequence: CASRTGTREQYF. CDR3 nucleotide sequence: TGTGCCAGCAGAACAGGGACCAGAGAGCAGTACTTC.

There are a few counts of this clonotype. The chain carries TRBV14 and TRBJ2-7, with 7 bases that match TRBD1. V lost 4 bases and J lost 3; bases outside the gene matches: 6. CDR3 length: 14 residues. Germline-derived CDR1 and CDR2 are SGHDN and FVKESK. The CDR3 DNA follows: TGTGCCAGCAGCCCCAAGGGGGCTGGCTACGAGCAGTACTTC. Protein product: CASSPKGAGYEQYF.

The chain links TRBV7-6 to TRBJ2-1, with 7 bases that match TRBD2. CDR3 length: 16 residues. Germline V gene sequence: CDR1 SGHVS, CDR2 FNYEAQ. Trimming cost V 1 base and J 4 bases; bases outside gene matches: 7. The chain's CDR3 is CASSLEGSGPYNEQFF. The DNA for the CDR3 is TGTGCCAGCAGCTTAGAGGGTAGCGGGCCTTACAATGAGCAGTTCTTC.

The gene calls are TRBV6-6 and TRBJ2-6; D unresolved. The CDR3 has 13 residues. V was clipped by 6 bases and J by 3 bases, with 6 bases between them. Germline V gives CDR1 MNHNY, CDR2 SVGAGI (reference sequence). In DNA form, the CDR3 reads TGTGCCAGCAGCCTAGGTGGGGCCAACGTCCTGACTTTC. Residues: CASSLGGANVLTF.

About this clonotype: An end of the junction does not agree with germline; a read error may underlie this. The J gene is TRBJ1-1, the V gene TRBV5-6; D is ambiguous. Germline CDR1 SGHDT, CDR2 YYEEEE. The CDR3 runs to 13 residues. As DNA, the CDR3 is TGTGTCAGCAGCTTATACCGGAGGGCTGAAGCTTTCTTT. Translating gives CVSSLYRRAEAFF.

Only one count was recorded for this clonotype. The junction shows a germline mismatch at one end, possibly a read error. V and J are TRBV20-1 and TRBJ2-7; TRBD1 matches at 10 bases. The CDR3 consists of 15 residues. Per the germline V gene, CDR1 is DFQATT and CDR2 is SNEGSKA (reference sequence). The CDR3 DNA reads as TGCAGTGCTGGGGAATTAGGGACAGGGGACTACGAGCGGTACTTC. Translation: CSAGELGTGDYERYF.

The chain has TRBV11-3 and TRBJ2-6; 7 nucleotides agree with TRBD1. This CDR3 spans 19 amino acids. With V trimmed by 4 bases and J by 0 bases, 12 bases remained unmatched. The V gene's germline CDR1 is SGHNT and CDR2 YENEEA. The CDR3 is CASSWERDRANSGANVLTF. The DNA of the CDR3 is TGTGCCAGCAGCTGGGAAAGGGACAGAGCTAACTCTGGGGCCAACGTCCTGACTTTC.

With regard to this clonotype: Being one base from a much bigger clone, this may be a read error. The chain has TRBV6-5 and TRBJ1-1; 8 bases are a match to TRBD1. This CDR3 comprises 15 residues. The V segment lost 7 bases and the J segment 2 bases; nucleotides outside the gene matches: 9. Germline V lookup: CDR1 MNHEY, CDR2 SVGAGI. The CDR3: CASKDRGRINTEAFF. The CDR3 DNA is TGTGCCAGCAAAGACAGGGGTCGCATAAACACTGAAGCTTTCTTT.

To note about this clonotype: A much larger clone differs from this one at a single base, so this may be a read error. In DNA form, the CDR3 reads TGCAATGCTAGAGATCTGGAAACTAGCGGGAAGCCCAATGAGCAGTTCTTC. Its protein is CNARDLETSGKPNEQFF. The chain combines TRBV20-1 with TRBJ2-1; 10 bases are shared with TRBD2. There are 17 residues in the CDR3. Germline V gene data show CDR1 as DFQATT and CDR2 as SNEGSKA (reference sequence).

This clonotype was detected a few times. The chain carries TRBV4-1 and TRBJ2-7; D is uncertain. CDR3 length: 13 residues. Germline V CDR1 and CDR2: MGHRA, YSYEKL. The ends were cut back, 5 bases at V and 5 bases at J, with 13 bases in the middle. CDR3 loop: CASSSIAIHEQYF. CDR3 DNA sequence: TGCGCCAGCAGCTCCATAGCTATCCACGAGCAGTACTTC.

This clonotype was recorded a few times. The CDR3 nucleotides are TGTGCCAGCAGTTTCGGACTAGCGGGACGAAATGAGCAGTTCTTC. It is translated as CASSFGLAGRNEQFF. The chain combines TRBV27 with TRBJ2-1, with TRBD2 matching over 12 bases. The CDR3 sequence is 15 residues long. The germline gives CDR1 MNHEY, CDR2 SMNVEV (reference sequence). V shed 3 bases and J 7 bases; nucleotides not matched to a gene: 4.

To note about this clonotype: The junction and the germline gene differ at one end; a read error may be behind it. The chain links TRBV5-3 to TRBJ2-1; possibly TRBD1 for D (5 bases). TRBV5-3 carries the ORF label, with uncertain function. The CDR3 loop spans 15 amino acids. The CDR3 sequence: CASSLAEFRGNEQFF. DNA for the CDR3: TGTGCCAGCAGCTTGGCGGAATTTAGGGGAAATGAGCAGTTCTTC.

This clonotype was seen ten or more times. This sequence joins TRBV27 and TRBJ2-1; weak D call: TRBD2 (6 bases). This CDR3 is built from 16 residues. Germline-derived CDR1 and CDR2 are MNHEY and SMNVEV (reference sequence). The V and J ends lost 8 bases and 0 bases respectively, with 17 bases between them. The CDR3 spells CASSLVGGSSYNEQFF. CDR3 nucleotide sequence: TGTGCCAGCTCCCTGGTCGGGGGTAGCTCCTACAATGAGCAGTTCTTC.